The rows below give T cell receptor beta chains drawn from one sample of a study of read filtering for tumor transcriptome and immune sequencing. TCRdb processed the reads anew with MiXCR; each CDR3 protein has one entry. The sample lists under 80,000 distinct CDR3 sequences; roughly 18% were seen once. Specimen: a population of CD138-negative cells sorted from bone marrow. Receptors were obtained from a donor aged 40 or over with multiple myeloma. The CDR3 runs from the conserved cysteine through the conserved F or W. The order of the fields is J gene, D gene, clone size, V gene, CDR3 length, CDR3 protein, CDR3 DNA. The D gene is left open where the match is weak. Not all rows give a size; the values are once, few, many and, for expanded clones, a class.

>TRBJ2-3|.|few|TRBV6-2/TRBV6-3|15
CASSLAGLGADTQYF
TGTGCCAGCAGCCTCGCCGGGCTTGGGGCAGATACGCAGTATTTT
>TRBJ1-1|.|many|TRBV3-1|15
CASSPGGGVGTEAFF
TGTGCCAGCAGCCCCGGGGGTGGTGTGGGCACTGAAGCTTTCTTT
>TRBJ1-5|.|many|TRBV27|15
CASSLDPGDHQPQHF
TGTGCCAGCAGTTTAGACCCAGGGGACCATCAGCCCCAGCATTTT
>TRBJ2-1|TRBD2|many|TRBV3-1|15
CASSQEGLAGNEQFF
TGTGCCAGCAGCCAAGAGGGACTAGCAGGGAATGAGCAGTTCTTC
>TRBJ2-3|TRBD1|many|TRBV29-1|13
CSVIGQVADTQYF
TGCAGCGTTATCGGACAGGTCGCAGATACGCAGTATTTT
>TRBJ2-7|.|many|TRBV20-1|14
CSARDPGGIYEQYF
TGCAGTGCTAGAGACCCCGGAGGGATTTACGAGCAGTACTTC
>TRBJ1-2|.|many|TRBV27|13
CASSLQGFYGYTF
TGTGCCAGCAGTTTACAGGGATTCTATGGCTACACCTTC
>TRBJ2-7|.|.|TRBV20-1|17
CSARVVAVAGGIYEQYF
TGCAGTGCTAGAGTGGTTGCGGTGGCAGGGGGGATCTACGAGCAGTACTTC
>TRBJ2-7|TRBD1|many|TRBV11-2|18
CASSNLPRDRGGIYEQYF
TGTGCCAGCAGCAATCTTCCCCGGGACAGGGGCGGGATCTACGAGCAGTACTTC
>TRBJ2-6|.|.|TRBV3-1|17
CASSQERLTGGANVLTF
TGTGCCAGCAGCCAAGAACGTTTAACAGGGGGGGCCAACGTCCTGACTTTC
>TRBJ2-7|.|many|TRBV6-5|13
CASSPISDREQYF
TGTGCCAGCAGTCCCATCAGTGACAGGGAGCAGTACTTC
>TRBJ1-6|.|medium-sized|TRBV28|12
CASSLLRGPLHF
TGTGCCAGCAGTTTGCTGAGGGGACCCCTCCACTTT
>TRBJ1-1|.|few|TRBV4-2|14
CAGSQEGGNTEAFF
TGTGCCGGCAGCCAAGAAGGTGGAAACACTGAAGCTTTCTTT
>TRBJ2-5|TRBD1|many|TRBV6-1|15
CASRARDRGQETQYF
TGTGCCAGCAGAGCCCGGGACAGGGGACAAGAGACCCAGTACTTC
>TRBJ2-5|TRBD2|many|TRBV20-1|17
CSARPLPGLGRRETQYF
TGCAGTGCTAGACCCTTACCGGGACTAGGCCGAAGAGAGACCCAGTACTTC
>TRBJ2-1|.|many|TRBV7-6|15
CASSPPGEANNEQFF
TGTGCCAGCAGCCCACCGGGAGAGGCGAACAATGAGCAGTTCTTC
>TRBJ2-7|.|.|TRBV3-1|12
CASSQEGHGQYF
TGTGCCAGCAGCCAAGAGGGCCACGGGCAGTACTTC
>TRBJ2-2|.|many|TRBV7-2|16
CASSLDLASNTGELFF
TGTGCCAGCAGCTTAGATCTAGCTTCGAACACCGGGGAGCTGTTTTTT
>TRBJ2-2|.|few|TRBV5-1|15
CASSSGLLITGELFF
TGCGCCAGCAGCTCTGGGCTACTTATTACCGGGGAGCTGTTTTTT
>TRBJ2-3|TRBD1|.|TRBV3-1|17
CASSPGQERWGNQPQYF
TGTGCCAGCAGCCCCGGACAGGAAAGATGGGGCAATCAGCCCCAGTATTTT
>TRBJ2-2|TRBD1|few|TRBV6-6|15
CASNPGQDLTGELFF
TGTGCCAGCAATCCGGGACAGGACCTCACCGGGGAGCTGTTTTTT
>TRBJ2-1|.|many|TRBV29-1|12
CSVDVRYNEQFF
TGCAGCGTTGACGTACGGTACAATGAGCAGTTCTTC
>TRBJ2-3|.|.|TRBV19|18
CASSIGGGRGTPPDTQYF
TGTGCCAGTAGTATAGGAGGGGGAAGGGGGACACCCCCAGATACGCAGTATTTT
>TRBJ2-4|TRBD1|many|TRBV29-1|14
CSARDSLAKNIQYF
TGCAGCGCCCGGGACAGCCTAGCCAAAAACATTCAGTACTTC
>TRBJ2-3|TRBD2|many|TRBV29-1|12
CSVGGGRNTQYF
TGCAGCGTTGGCGGGGGTAGGAATACGCAGTATTTT
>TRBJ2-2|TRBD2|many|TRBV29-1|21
CSVEDPEGTSGTAGVAGELFF
TGCAGCGTTGAAGACCCCGAGGGGACTAGCGGGACTGCGGGAGTCGCCGGGGAGCTGTTTTTT
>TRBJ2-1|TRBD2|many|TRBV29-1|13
CSVERLAGIEQFF
TGCAGCGTTGAGAGGCTAGCGGGAATAGAGCAGTTCTTC
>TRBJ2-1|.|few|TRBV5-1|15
CASRYSGSSYNEQFF
TGCGCCAGCAGGTATAGCGGTAGCTCCTACAATGAGCAGTTCTTC
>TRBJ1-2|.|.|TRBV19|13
CASSIDYIGGYTF
TGTGCCAGTAGTATAGATTATATTGGAGGCTACACCTTC
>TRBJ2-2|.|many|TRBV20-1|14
CSASGTLSTGELFF
TGCAGTGCTAGCGGGACTCTGAGCACCGGGGAGCTGTTTTTT
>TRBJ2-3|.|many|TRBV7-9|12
CASSLGTDTQYF
TGTGCCAGCAGCTTAGGCACAGATACGCAGTATTTT
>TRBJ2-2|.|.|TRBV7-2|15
CASSLARGRDGELFF
TGTGCCAGCAGCTTAGCGCGGGGGCGGGACGGGGAGCTGTTTTTT
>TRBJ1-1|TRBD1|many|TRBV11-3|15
CASSQETGGSTEAFF
TGTGCCAGCAGCCAAGAGACAGGGGGGTCCACTGAAGCTTTCTTT
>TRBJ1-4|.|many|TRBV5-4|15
CASSATEGVNEKLFF
TGTGCCAGCAGCGCAACAGAGGGCGTTAATGAAAAACTGTTTTTT
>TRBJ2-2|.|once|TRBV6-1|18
CASRHTLMVLRDTGELFF
TGTGCCAGCAGACACACCCTTATGGTCTTGAGAGACACCGGGGAGCTGTTTTTT